This T cell receptor beta chain was captured by sequencing in a study of post-analysis software for immune sequencing data. For the study at large: Relapsing-remitting, secondary progressive and progressive-relapsing forms made up the multiple sclerosis disease courses. Overall study findings and caveats: In multiple sclerosis, normalized Chao1 diversity was significantly below that of controls. When the samples were clustered directly with F measure, those that had been prepared in the same batch showed strong co-clustering.

Unique molecular identifiers had been added to the TCR beta cDNA libraries. TCRdb itself ran the PCR reads through MiXCR, one entry per CDR3 protein. The sample includes hundreds of thousands of distinct CDR3 sequences, approximately 53% of them seen just once. This clonotype has only a few counts. The antigen is unknown. Source material: blood. This clonotype was obtained from a girl between 5 and 17 years old with multiple sclerosis.

The DNA for the CDR3 is TGTGCCAGCAGTGAAAGGGGGACCACAGATACGCAGTATTTT. Translating it yields CASSERGTTDTQYF. The V gene is TRBV6-4, the J gene TRBJ2-3; perhaps TRBD1 as D (6 bases). CDR3 length: 14 amino acids. Germline V gene lookup returns CDR1 MRHNA and CDR2 SNTAGT. The V gene lost 3 bases and the J gene lost 2 bases, with 9 bases spanning the gap.